This T cell receptor beta chain was identified in a study of OX40 agonist ivuxolimab in advanced cancers. Study at large: The patients received agonistic anti-OX40 (CD134) antibody ivuxolimab. Broader study findings: Dose levels from 0.1 to 3.0 mg/kg saw CD4+ and CD8+ blood T cells expand clonally by week 6.

Trimming pared 2 bases from V and 5 bases from J, leaving 13 bases between. The CDR3 loop spans 15 amino acids. The germline CDR1 and CDR2 sequences are SGDLS and YYNGEE. At cycle 4 day 1, cycle 7 day 1, and baseline, blood was sampled. Notes on this clone: Its antigen is still unknown.

Method: immunoSEQ multiplex PCR; TCRdb's copy keeps in-frame clones and lacks some. This table has roughly 56,000 clones, roughly 80% appearing once. This sample comprised CD4+ or CD8+ T cells sorted from blood, obtained in a trial of the OX40 agonist ivuxolimab. This chain links TRBV9 with TRBJ1-4; D is possibly TRBD1 (5 bases). The TCR comes from an adult with an advanced solid tumor such as melanoma, head and neck, liver or kidney cancer. The CDR3 spells CASSVAGIPNEKLFF. The CDR3 DNA follows: TGTGCCAGCAGCGTCGCAGGGATTCCCAATGAAAAACTGTTTTTT.